A single sample gave rise to the 24 T cell receptor beta chains below, sequenced in a study of T cell responses to AZD1222 COVID-19 vaccine (TCRdb year 2021). The method was the immunoSEQ multiplex PCR assay. The table was pulled from immuneACCESS by TCRdb, which kept in-frame rearrangements only. Such tables lose some clones; where checked, under half of the loss comes from unresolved V genes, and the rest has no known cause. The sample contains just under 55,000 clones, roughly 90% of them found a single time. Roughly 1.9% of the sample rests with the top ten. The time point label corresponds to: baseline before first vaccination. The sequencing here drew on peripheral blood, taken on day 0 of AZD1222 vaccination. All receptors come from an adult in good health.

The rearrangement uses TRBV6-1 and TRBJ2-1; 7 bases agree with TRBD2. Looked up from germline, CDR1 is MNHNS and CDR2 is SASEGT. J lost 7 bases, V lost 3 bases, and 9 bases had no gene match. The CDR3 sequence is 15 residues long. This CDR3 reads CASSEGDYSGNEQFF. Here the CDR3 DNA reads TGTGCCAGCAGTGAGGGGGACTACTCGGGAAATGAGCAGTTCTTC.

V gene TRBV6-5 combines with J gene TRBJ1-3, with TRBD1 matching 7 bases. The J segment lost 3 bases and the V segment lost 6 bases, leaving 8 bases of the junction unmatched. Looked up from germline, CDR1 is MNHEY and CDR2 is SVGAGI. This CDR3 contains 15 residues. CDR3 sequence: CASRDRERIGNTIYF. CDR3 nucleotide sequence: TGTGCCAGCAGAGACAGGGAAAGGATTGGAAACACCATATATTTT.

The rearrangement uses TRBV18 and TRBJ2-5; D possibly corresponds to TRBD1 (5 bases). Germline V gene data show CDR1 as KGHSH and CDR2 as LQKENI. Trimming removed 5 bases from V and 7 bases from J, with 20 bases in between. The CDR3 spans 15 residues. In DNA form, the CDR3 reads TGTGCCAGCTCAGAGCAGGGTATGACAAGAGGGACCCAGTACTTC. Amino acid sequence: CASSEQGMTRGTQYF.

The chain employs TRBV10-2 and TRBJ2-5, with TRBD2 matching 7 bases. V trimming: 3 bases; J trimming: 2 bases; junction bases outside the gene matches: 3. CDR1 WSHSY and CDR2 SAAADI come from the germline V gene. The CDR3 spans 14 residues. CDR3 DNA sequence: TGCGCCAGCAGTGACTCGGGGGGTCAAGAGACCCAGTACTTC. It is translated as CASSDSGGQETQYF.

This chain uses TRBV27 with TRBJ1-6; weak D call: TRBD1 (6 bases). V dropped 2 bases and J dropped 1 base, with 6 bases sitting between them. The CDR3 loop spans 15 amino acids. Germline values: CDR1 MNHEY, CDR2 SMNVEV (reference sequence). In nucleotides, the CDR3 is TGTGCCAGCAGTTTAAGGGGGTCCTATAATTCACCCCTCCACTTT. Protein: CASSLRGSYNSPLHF.

The CDR3 protein is CASSRFGSYEQYF. CDR3 DNA sequence: TGTGCCAGCAGCCGTTTTGGTAGCTACGAGCAGTACTTC. The chain couples TRBV3-1 (or the pseudogene TRBV3-2) to TRBJ2-7; the D is unclear. This CDR3 has 13 amino acids. V shed 4 bases and J shed 3 bases, with 10 bases lying between them. The germline gives CDR1 LGHDT, CDR2 YNNKEL (reference sequence).

V usage is TRBV12-3 or TRBV12-4 and J usage is TRBJ1-5; D gene unclear. The V end was cut by 1 base, the J end by 10 bases, with 11 bases between. The CDR3 loop spans 13 amino acids. CDR3 sequence (DNA): TGTGCCAGCAGTTTAGGGGCCGGTAGTCCCCAGCATTTT. It codes for CASSLGAGSPQHF.

The V gene is TRBV28, the J gene TRBJ2-3; 9 bases match TRBD2. The CDR3 sequence is 15 residues long. Germline V gene lookup returns CDR1 MDHEN and CDR2 SYDVKM. V was clipped by 3 bases and J by 1 base; unmatched bases: 2. This CDR3 is CASSLLAGGTDTQYF. As DNA, the CDR3 is TGTGCCAGCAGTTTGTTAGCGGGAGGCACAGATACGCAGTATTTT.

The chain couples TRBV4-1 to TRBJ2-7; perhaps TRBD2 as D (5 bases). This CDR3 has 15 residues. The germline V and J ends were trimmed by 1 base and 3 bases, with 13 bases remaining between them. CDR1 and CDR2 from the germline V gene are MGHRA and YSYEKL. The CDR3 region is CASSQGPDSFYEQYF. The CDR3 DNA is TGCGCCAGCAGCCAAGGGCCGGACTCATTCTACGAGCAGTACTTC.

This rearrangement joins TRBV19 to TRBJ2-3; 7 bases line up with TRBD2. V dropped 6 bases and J dropped 5; count of bases not matched to a gene: 11. The CDR3 is 15 residues long. Germline assignment: CDR1 LNHDA and CDR2 SQIVND (reference sequence). The DNA of the CDR3 is TGTGCCAGTAGCCGCATGTCCAGCGGGGTAGATACGCAGTATTTT. Residues: CASSRMSSGVDTQYF.

CDR3 protein: CASSFVSGGGYEQYF. The CDR3 nucleotides are TGTGCCAGCAGCTTCGTTAGCGGCGGTGGGTACGAGCAGTACTTC. The chain couples TRBV7-2 to TRBJ2-7, with D perhaps TRBD2 (6 bases). The V gene's germline CDR1 is SGHTA and CDR2 FQGNSA. There are 15 residues in the CDR3. V lost 3 bases and J 4 bases, leaving 16 bases between the germline ends.

The genes are TRBV19 and TRBJ1-2, with no clear D. There are 15 residues in the CDR3. Germline CDR1 reads LNHDA; CDR2 reads SQIVND (reference sequence). V lost 6 bases and J 6 bases, leaving 20 bases between the germline ends. Written as DNA, the CDR3 is TGTGCCAGTAGCCCGCCCCAACAGTACTCGAATGGCTACACCTTC. Protein product: CASSPPQQYSNGYTF. Supplemented by reference TRBV19 and TRBJ1-2, the full variable domain reads DGGITQSPKYLFRKEGQNVTLSCEQNLNHDAMYWYRQDPGQGLRLIYYSQIVNDFQKGDIAEGYSVSREKKESFPLTVTSAQKNPTAFYLCASSPPQQYSNGYTFGSGTRLTVV.

On this clone itself: One end of the junction fails to match germline, which may point to a read error. The chain joins TRBV6-5 to TRBJ1-5, with 7 bases identical to TRBD1. The CDR3 is made up of 13 amino acids. Germline CDR1 MNHEY, CDR2 SVGAGI. CDR3: CASRGGGNQPQHF. Written as DNA, the CDR3 is TGTGCCAGCAGAGGAGGGGGCAACCAGCCCCAGCATTTT.

The chain has TRBV30 and TRBJ2-1; 8 bases line up with TRBD2. The CDR3 runs 14 residues. From germline, CDR1 is GTSNPN and CDR2 SVGIG (reference sequence). CDR3 DNA: TGTGCTTGGTCCGGGGGGGGCTCCTACAATGAGCAGTTCTTC. Residues: CAWSGGGSYNEQFF.

The genes are TRBV5-1 and TRBJ1-3; D is uncertain. Trimming stripped 4 bases from V and 3 bases from J, with 8 bases between. The CDR3 has 13 residues. Germline V lookup: CDR1 SGHRS, CDR2 YFSETQ. The CDR3 DNA reads TGCGCCAGCAGCGCGGGCTATGGAAACACCATATATTTT. Its translation: CASSAGYGNTIYF.

V usage is TRBV27 and J usage is TRBJ2-1, with TRBD2 matching over 7 bases. The CDR3 runs 14 residues. V gave up 6 bases and J gave up 6 bases; unmatched junction bases: 8. The germline gives CDR1 MNHEY, CDR2 SMNVEV (reference sequence). CDR3 in DNA: TGTGCCAGCAGGCGCAAGCCTAGCGGCAATGAGCAGTTCTTC. This translates into CASRRKPSGNEQFF.

This clone showed up just once. This chain joins TRBV4-1 and TRBJ2-1; 14 bases map to TRBD2. Germline assignment: CDR1 MGHRA and CDR2 YSYEKL. V lost 4 bases, J lost 4 bases, and 3 bases stayed unmatched. The CDR3 has 16 residues. In DNA form, the CDR3 reads TGCGCCAGCAGCCTTAGGACTAGCGGGAGGTACAATGAGCAGTTCTTC. It is translated as CASSLRTSGRYNEQFF.

This sequence joins TRBV19 and TRBJ1-6; TRBD1 is a possible D gene (6 bases). The CDR3 covers 15 residues. V was shortened by 4 bases and J by 7 bases, with 14 bases between the two germline ends. Germline CDR1 LNHDA, CDR2 SQIVND (reference sequence). The CDR3, as DNA: TGTGCCAGTAGTAACGGCAGGGGACAAAATTCACCCCTCCACTTT. As protein: CASSNGRGQNSPLHF.

This clone has only a few counts. The chain joins TRBV5-4 to TRBJ1-2; tentative D call: TRBD1 (6 bases). V lost 4 bases and J 4 bases, leaving 11 bases between the germline ends. The CDR3 is made up of 13 amino acids. Germline-derived CDR1 and CDR2 are SGHNT and YYREEE (reference sequence). CDR3 DNA sequence: TGTGCCAGCAGCACTGAGGGGGGCTATGGCTACACCTTC. Translation gives CASSTEGGYGYTF.

This clone was seen a handful of times. The chain employs TRBV3-1 (or the pseudogene TRBV3-2) and TRBJ2-3; D may match TRBD1 or TRBD2 (5 bases each). V gave up 6 bases and J gave up 2 bases, with 27 bases separating them. The germline gives CDR1 LGHDT, CDR2 YNNKEL (reference sequence). This CDR3 is 19 amino acids long. CDR3 region: CASSPFFMGDELDTDTQYF. CDR3 nucleotide sequence: TGTGCCAGCAGTCCCTTCTTTATGGGGGACGAATTAGACACAGATACGCAGTATTTT.

The chain uses TRBV7-8 and TRBJ2-3; 14 bases align to TRBD2. Trimming cost V 1 base and J 3 bases; bases outside gene matches: 12. There are 20 residues in the CDR3. Germline loops: CDR1 SGHVS, CDR2 FQNEAQ. As DNA, the CDR3 is TGTGCCAGCAGCTTAGTAGGGACTAGCGGGAGCCTGCCGGGGACAGATACGCAGTATTTT. Translation gives CASSLVGTSGSLPGTDTQYF.

This chain links TRBV6-1 with TRBJ2-7; the D is unclear. Trimming took 3 bases from V and 2 from J, leaving 8 bases between them. This CDR3 spans 13 amino acids. Germline values: CDR1 MNHNS, CDR2 SASEGT. CDR3: CASSESETYEQYF. CDR3 DNA sequence: TGTGCCAGCAGTGAGTCTGAAACCTACGAGCAGTACTTC.

The chain joins TRBV6-5 to TRBJ2-7; maybe TRBD1 (5 bases). The CDR3 spans 14 residues. Germline V CDR1 and CDR2: MNHEY, SVGAGI. Deletions cut 6 bases from V and 2 bases from J, with 14 bases between. CDR3 loop: CASRQGFSTYEQYF. The DNA for the CDR3 is TGTGCCAGCAGGCAGGGTTTCTCTACCTACGAGCAGTACTTC.

This chain uses TRBV5-1 with TRBJ2-2, with D unclear. The CDR3 spans 13 residues. V was clipped by 0 bases and J by 4 bases, with 4 bases between them. Germline-derived CDR1 and CDR2 are SGHRS and YFSETQ. CDR3 loop: CASSLVGTGELFF. The CDR3 coding sequence is TGCGCCAGCAGCTTGGTTGGCACCGGGGAGCTGTTTTTT.